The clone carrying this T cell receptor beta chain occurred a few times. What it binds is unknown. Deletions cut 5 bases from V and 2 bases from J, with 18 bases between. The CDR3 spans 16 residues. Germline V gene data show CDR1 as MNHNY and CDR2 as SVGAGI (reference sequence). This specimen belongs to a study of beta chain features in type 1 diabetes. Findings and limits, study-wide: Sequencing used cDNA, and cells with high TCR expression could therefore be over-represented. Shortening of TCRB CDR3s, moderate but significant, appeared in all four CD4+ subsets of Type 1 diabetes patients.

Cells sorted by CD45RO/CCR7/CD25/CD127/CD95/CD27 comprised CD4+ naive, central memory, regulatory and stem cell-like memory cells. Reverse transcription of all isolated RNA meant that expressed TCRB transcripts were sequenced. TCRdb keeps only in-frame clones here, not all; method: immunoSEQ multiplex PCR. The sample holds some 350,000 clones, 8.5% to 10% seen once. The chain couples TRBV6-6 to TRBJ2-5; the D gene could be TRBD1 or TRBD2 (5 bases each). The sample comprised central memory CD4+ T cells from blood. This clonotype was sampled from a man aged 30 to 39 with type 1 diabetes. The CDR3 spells CASSQVMGRIQETQYF. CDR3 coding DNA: TGTGCCAGCAGTCAAGTGATGGGACGGATACAAGAGACCCAGTACTTC.